These 5 T cell receptor beta chains were sequenced from one sample in a study of chemoradiotherapy in HPV16-positive cancers. Generated by immunoSEQ multiplex PCR, the TCRdb table keeps only in-frame clones and is missing some. The table records some 1,000 clones, 85% to 90% of them present only once. Sequencing was performed on tumor tissue, taken from a patient who underwent chemoradiotherapy. The receptors originated from a human donor with HPV-associated anogenital cancer.

This chain joins TRBV30 and TRBJ2-7, with D perhaps matching TRBD1 or TRBD2 (7 bases each). Germline V gene sequence: CDR1 GTSNPN, CDR2 SVGIG (reference sequence). Between the trimmed V and J ends, which lost 4 bases and 2 bases, there was a span of 15 bases. This CDR3 comprises 14 residues. The chain's CDR3 is CAWNRGGDAYEQYF. The CDR3 bases are TGTGCCTGGAACAGGGGAGGGGACGCCTACGAGCAGTACTTC.

This chain links TRBV5-1 with TRBJ2-3; 9 nucleotides align to TRBD1. CDR1 is SGHRS and CDR2 is YFSETQ in the germline V gene. The CDR3 runs 16 residues. V trimming: 0 bases; J trimming: 3 bases; junction bases outside the gene matches: 5. The chain's CDR3 is CASSLGDRVGTDTQYF. CDR3 DNA: TGCGCCAGCAGCTTGGGGGACAGGGTGGGGACAGATACGCAGTATTTT.

The rearrangement joins TRBV7-2 to TRBJ1-2, with 7 nucleotides matching TRBD1. Trimming at V came to 2 bases and at J to 0 bases, leaving 3 bases not matched to a gene. Germline assignment: CDR1 SGHTA and CDR2 FQGNSA. CDR3 length: 15 amino acids. The CDR3 DNA follows: TGTGCCAGCAGCTTAAAGACAGGGCCTAACTATGGCTACACCTTC. This translates into CASSLKTGPNYGYTF.

This clone is a singleton in its sample. The rearrangement links TRBV21-1 to TRBJ2-7; the table assigns TRBD2, which was not confirmed against the DNA. TRBV21-1 represents a pseudogene. There are 16 residues in the CDR3. The CDR3 DNA reads as TGTGCCAGCAGCGCTGAAGTGGGGACTAGAGCCTACGAGCAGTACTTC. This encodes CASSAEVGTRAYEQYF.

This chain links TRBV30 with TRBJ2-6, with D perhaps matching TRBD1 (6 bases). The CDR3 has 13 residues. Germline V gene data show CDR1 as GTSNPN and CDR2 as SVGIG (reference sequence). Trimming removed 7 bases at V and 4 bases at J, with 11 bases between. The CDR3, as DNA: TGTGCCTTACAGGGAGTCGGGGCCAACGTCCTGACTTTC. This codes for CALQGVGANVLTF.